Each of the 10 T cell receptor beta chains below was sequenced from the same sample in a study of vaccination and CD4 T cells after COVID-19 (dated by TCRdb to between 2021 and 2023). Their antigens remain unidentified. The receptor library was made with PCR. This sample was sequenced with an Illumina iSeq 100. TCR sequencing of DNA from cultured CD4+ T cells used the Oncomine TCR Beta short-read assay at the Johns Hopkins FTIC core. In TCRdb, the public reads were trimmed at Q25 with fastp and aligned with MiXCR, with productive beta chains retained. Each entry merges the rows of one CDR3 protein and shows their most common DNA and genes. The sample contains thousands of distinct CDR3 sequences, 40% to 45% of them found a single time. Of the sample, roughly a fifth is held by the ten largest clones. The treatment or condition label, read with the paper, signifies: roughly 11-day PBMC culture with coronavirus spike peptide pools or control peptides (ViraFEST assay). CD4+ T cells from unexposed donors were collected before the COVID-19 pandemic (2011-2018).

The sample was CD4+ T cells from blood, cultured in vitro. All receptors come from a human donor in good health.

The chain has TRBV7-8 and TRBJ2-7, with D perhaps matching TRBD2 (7 bases). The CDR3 runs 17 residues. In germline, CDR1 is SGHVS, CDR2 FQNEAQ. V dropped 5 bases and J dropped 6 bases, with 26 bases sitting between them. The chain's CDR3 is CASSPPLRENPRGEQYF. In DNA, the CDR3 is TGTGCCAGCAGCCCCCCCTTGCGGGAGAATCCCAGGGGCGAGCAGTACTTC.

The V gene is TRBV6-1, the J gene TRBJ2-7; the D gene is possibly TRBD2 (5 bases). This CDR3 comprises 15 residues. CDR1 MNHNS and CDR2 SASEGT come from the germline V gene. V was shortened by 6 bases and J by 3 bases, with 18 bases between the two germline ends. CDR3 sequence: CASSPQPGMGYEQYF. The CDR3 coding sequence is TGTGCCAGCAGCCCCCAACCGGGAATGGGCTACGAGCAGTACTTC.

This clonotype was observed a few times. The chain combines TRBV28 with TRBJ1-5; unclear D gene. Per germline, CDR1 MDHEN and CDR2 SYDVKM. CDR3 length: 15 residues. V was cut by 5 bases and J by 4 bases, with 15 bases left in between. DNA for the CDR3: TGTGCCAGCAGTCATGAAGGGTTTCGGAATCAGCCCCAGCATTTT. Protein: CASSHEGFRNQPQHF. The whole variable domain, remainder taken from reference TRBV28 and TRBJ1-5, is DVKVTQSSRYLVKRTGEKVFLECVQDMDHENMFWYRQDPGLGLRLIYFSYDVKMKEKGDIPEGYSVSREKKERFSLILESASTNQTSMYLCASSHEGFRNQPQHFGDGTRLSIL.

The CDR3 nucleotides read TGTGCCAGCAGCCCCGGGACTAGCGGGAGGGCCGTTCACAATGAGCAGTTCTTC. It is translated as CASSPGTSGRAVHNEQFF. J is TRBJ2-1 and V is TRBV11-2; TRBD2 aligns across 16 bases. This CDR3 region has 18 residues. The J segment lost 5 bases and the V segment lost 5 bases, leaving 9 bases of the junction unmatched. Germline CDR1 SGHAT, CDR2 FQNNGV.

This clonotype was seen more than once but under ten times. This chain connects TRBV10-3 to TRBJ1-5; D gene ambiguous. Germline loops: CDR1 ENHRY, CDR2 SYGVKD. The CDR3 sequence is 12 residues long. With 10 bases removed from V and 6 bases from J, the gap between germline ends came to 13 bases. The CDR3: CASQRAGQPQHF. Here the CDR3 DNA reads TGTGCCAGCCAACGGGCTGGTCAGCCCCAGCATTTT.

This clonotype turned up a few times. The chain combines TRBV11-2 with TRBJ1-1; D ambiguous. CDR1 SGHAT and CDR2 FQNNGV come from the germline V gene. Deletions cut 0 bases from V and 5 bases from J, with 10 bases between. This CDR3 region has 14 residues. This CDR3 is CASSLEARGTEAFF. CDR3 in DNA: TGTGCCAGCAGCTTAGAGGCCAGAGGGACTGAAGCTTTCTTT. Full variable domain (rest looked up from reference TRBV11-2 and TRBJ1-1): EAGVAQSPRYKIIEKRQSVAFWCNPISGHATLYWYQQILGQGPKLLIQFQNNGVVDDSQLPKDRFSAERLKGVDSTLKIQPAKLEDSAVYLCASSLEARGTEAFFGQGTRLTVV.

This clonotype came up a few times. This chain uses TRBV19 with TRBJ1-6; 7 bases are shared with TRBD1. The CDR3 has 17 amino acids. CDR1 and CDR2 (germline): LNHDA, SQIVND (reference sequence). Unmatched junction bases numbered 21, after V lost 7 bases and J lost 12 bases. The CDR3 sequence: CASTSYPTGAPGKPLHF. The CDR3 nucleotides read TGTGCCAGTACCTCATACCCCACAGGGGCTCCAGGGAAACCCCTCCACTTT.

J is TRBJ2-6 and V is TRBV27, with D maybe TRBD2 (6 bases). This CDR3 is 18 amino acids long. Trimming took off 2 bases at V and 0 bases at J, with 14 bases between the two ends. The germline CDR1 and CDR2 sequences are MNHEY and SMNVEV (reference sequence). CDR3 nucleotide sequence: TGTGCCAGCAGTTTAAAATCGGTGGGGGGCTCTGGGGCCAACGTCCTGACTTTC. Its protein product is CASSLKSVGGSGANVLTF.

The chain uses TRBV12-3 or TRBV12-4 and TRBJ1-1; D call uncertain. V was cut by 2 bases and J by 2 bases, with 6 bases left in between. This CDR3 comprises 13 residues. CDR3 protein: CASSLKGNTEAFF. As DNA, the CDR3 is TGTGCCAGCAGTTTAAAGGGTAACACTGAAGCTTTCTTT.

The V and J genes are TRBV2 and TRBJ1-1; D perhaps matches TRBD1 (5 bases). Per the germline V gene, CDR1 is SNHLY and CDR2 is FYNNEI. This CDR3 region has 14 residues. Trimming shortened V by 7 bases and J by 3 bases, and 15 bases separated the two germline ends. The CDR3 DNA sequence: TGTGCCAGCAATTTGAGACAGACAGACACTGAAGCTTTCTTT. It codes for CASNLRQTDTEAFF.